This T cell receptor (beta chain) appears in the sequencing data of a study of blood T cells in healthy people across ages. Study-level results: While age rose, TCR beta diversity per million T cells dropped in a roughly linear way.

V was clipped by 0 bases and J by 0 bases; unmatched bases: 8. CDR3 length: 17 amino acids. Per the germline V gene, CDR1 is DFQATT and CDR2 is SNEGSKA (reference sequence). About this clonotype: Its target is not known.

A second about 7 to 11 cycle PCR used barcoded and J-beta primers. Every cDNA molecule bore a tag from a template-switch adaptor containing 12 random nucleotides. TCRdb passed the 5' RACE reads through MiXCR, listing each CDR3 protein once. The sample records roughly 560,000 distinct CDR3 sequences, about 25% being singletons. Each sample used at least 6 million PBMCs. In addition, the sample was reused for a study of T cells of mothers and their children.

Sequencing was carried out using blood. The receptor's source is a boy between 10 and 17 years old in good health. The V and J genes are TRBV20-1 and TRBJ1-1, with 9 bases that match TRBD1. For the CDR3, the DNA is TGCAGTGCTAGAGAACCCCGGGACAGGGTTATGAACACTGAAGCTTTCTTT. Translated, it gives CSAREPRDRVMNTEAFF.